This T cell receptor beta chain was recovered during a study of shared clonotypes between healthy human individuals. The method was immunoSEQ multiplex PCR; TCRdb's version includes in-frame clones alone and lacks a portion of them. Of 2 million to 2.5 million clones detected, around 96% appear once; the ten largest clones hold 0.9% to 1.3%. The naive CD8 fraction comprised CD45RO-negative cells positively selected for CCR7 and excluded terminally differentiated effector memory CD45RA+ cells. A single count supports this clone. CDR1 MGHRA and CDR2 YSYEKL come from the germline V gene. The CDR3 has 16 amino acids. The ends were cut back, 0 bases at V and 6 bases at J, with 12 bases in the middle.

Specimen: naive CD8+ T cells sorted from blood. This receptor was obtained from a young man in good health. The V call is TRBV4-1, the J call TRBJ1-6; TRBD1 might be the D (5 bases). The CDR3 protein is CASSQEWQGPNSPLHF. Here the CDR3 DNA reads TGCGCCAGCAGCCAAGAATGGCAGGGCCCTAATTCACCCCTCCACTTT.